This paragraph covers one TCR beta chain sequence. Its specificity is not known. The source of the sample is a study of cytomegalovirus exposure and HLA in healthy donors. The study, taken as a whole, reports: Most CMV-associated TCR beta chains appeared HLA-restricted in a later analysis. Later, TCR association rates were found to vary by HLA locus, highest for DRB1 and lowest for HLA-C.

Likely unrecorded immune exposures existed in these nominally healthy donors. Researchers ran the PCR with 60 Vbeta and 13 Jbeta primers. In the authors' workflow: The count from a later analysis was 60 million to 85 million unique TCR beta chains, around 11 million of them shared. Assay used: immunoSEQ multiplex PCR; TCRdb lists only in-frame clones, some missing. V, J and clone size are those of that table, while D and trimming were read from the DNA. The sample includes roughly 150,000 clones, approximately 83% of them seen just once. The receptor's source is a woman aged 18-29 years in good health and CMV-seronegative. The sample comprised PBMCs.

The CDR3 sequence is CASSLWTGGMSPLHF. CDR3 sequence (DNA): TGCGCCAGCAGCCTCTGGACAGGGGGCATGTCACCCCTCCACTTT. J is TRBJ1-6 and V is TRBV5-1; 11 bases agree with TRBD1. V was clipped by 4 bases and J by 10 bases; unmatched bases: 7. Germline V gene data show CDR1 as SGHRS and CDR2 as YFSETQ. This CDR3 comprises 15 residues.